The entry that follows covers one T cell receptor (beta chain) sequence. Its antigen is not known. The data were obtained in a study of immune evolution from preneoplasia to lung adenocarcinoma. The CDR3 consists of 15 residues. Trimming at V came to 8 bases and at J to 0 bases, leaving 9 bases not matched to a gene. Looked up from germline, CDR1 is SQVTM and CDR2 is ANQGSEA. Resections took place in Japan or China from 2014 to 2017. The study, taken as a whole, reports: From normal lung to invasive adenocarcinoma, top clone frequencies appeared to decrease.

Here immunoSEQ multiplex PCR was the method, and the copy in TCRdb shows in-frame clones only, minus some. Counted here are some 2,500 clones, approximately 80% occurring once; the ten biggest clones make up roughly 4%. The chain uses TRBV29-1 and TRBJ2-5, with 10 nucleotides matching TRBD2. The sequenced material came from FFPE adjacent normal lung tissue. The source is a person aged 80 or older with lung adenocarcinoma. The CDR3 here is CSTASGGPNQETQYF. CDR3 coding DNA: TGCAGCACCGCTAGCGGGGGACCGAACCAAGAGACCCAGTACTTC.